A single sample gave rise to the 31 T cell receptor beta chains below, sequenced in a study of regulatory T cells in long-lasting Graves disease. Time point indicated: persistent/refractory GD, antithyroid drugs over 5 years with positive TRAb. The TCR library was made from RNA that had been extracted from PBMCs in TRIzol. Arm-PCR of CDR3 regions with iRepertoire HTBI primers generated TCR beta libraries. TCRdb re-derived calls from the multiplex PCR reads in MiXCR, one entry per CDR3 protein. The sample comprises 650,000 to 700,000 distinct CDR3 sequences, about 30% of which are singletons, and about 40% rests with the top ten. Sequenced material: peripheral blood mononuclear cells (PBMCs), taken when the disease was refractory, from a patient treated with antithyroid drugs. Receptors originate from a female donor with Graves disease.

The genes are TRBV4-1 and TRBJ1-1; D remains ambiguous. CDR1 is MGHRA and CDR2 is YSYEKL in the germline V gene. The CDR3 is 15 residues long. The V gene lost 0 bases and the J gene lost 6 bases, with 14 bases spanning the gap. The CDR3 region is CASSQDRTDRAEAFF. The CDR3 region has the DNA TGCGCCAGCAGCCAAGATCGAACAGATCGAGCTGAAGCTTTCTTT.

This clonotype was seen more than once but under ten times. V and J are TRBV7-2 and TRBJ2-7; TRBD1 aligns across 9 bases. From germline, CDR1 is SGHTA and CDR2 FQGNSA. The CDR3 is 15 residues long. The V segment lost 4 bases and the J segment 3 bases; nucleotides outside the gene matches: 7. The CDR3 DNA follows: TGTGCCAGCAGCTGGCCGGGGACAGGGTTCTACGAGCAGTACTTC. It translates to CASSWPGTGFYEQYF.

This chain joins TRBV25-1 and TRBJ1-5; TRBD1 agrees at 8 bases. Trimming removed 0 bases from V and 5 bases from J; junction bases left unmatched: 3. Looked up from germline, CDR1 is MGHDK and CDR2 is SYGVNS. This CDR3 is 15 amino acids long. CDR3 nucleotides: TGTGCCAGCAGTGAATATAAACAGGGGGATCAGCCCCAGCATTTT. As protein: CASSEYKQGDQPQHF.

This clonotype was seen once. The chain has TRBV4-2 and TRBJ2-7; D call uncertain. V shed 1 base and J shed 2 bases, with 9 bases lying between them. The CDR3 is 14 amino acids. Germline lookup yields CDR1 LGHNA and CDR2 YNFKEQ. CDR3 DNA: TGTGCCAGCAGCCAAGGAAACGACCCCTACGAGCAGTACTTC. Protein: CASSQGNDPYEQYF.

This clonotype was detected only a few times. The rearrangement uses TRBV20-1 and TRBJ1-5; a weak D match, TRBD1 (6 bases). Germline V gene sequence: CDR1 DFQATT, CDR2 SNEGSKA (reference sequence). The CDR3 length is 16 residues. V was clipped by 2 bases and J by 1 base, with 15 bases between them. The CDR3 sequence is CSARQTGSGSNQPQHF. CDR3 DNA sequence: TGCAGTGCTAGACAAACAGGGTCAGGGAGCAATCAGCCCCAGCATTTT.

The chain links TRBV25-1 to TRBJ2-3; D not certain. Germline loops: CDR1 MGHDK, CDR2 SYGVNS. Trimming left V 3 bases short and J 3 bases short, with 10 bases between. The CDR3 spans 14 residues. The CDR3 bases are TGTGCCAGCAGTGATTCCGATCGGACAGATACGCAGTATTTT. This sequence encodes CASSDSDRTDTQYF. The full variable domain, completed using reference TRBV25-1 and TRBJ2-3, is EADIYQTPRYLVIGTGKKITLECSQTMGHDKMYWYQQDPGMELHLIHYSYGVNSTEKGDLSSESTVSRIRTEHFPLTLESARPSHTSQYLCASSDSDRTDTQYFGPGTRLTVL.

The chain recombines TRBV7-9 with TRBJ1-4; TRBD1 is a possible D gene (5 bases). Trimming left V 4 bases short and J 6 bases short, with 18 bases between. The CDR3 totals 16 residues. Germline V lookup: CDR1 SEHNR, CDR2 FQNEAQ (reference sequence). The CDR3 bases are TGTGCCAGCAGCTATACCCCCGGTGGGGGAGATGAAAAACTGTTTTTT. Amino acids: CASSYTPGGGDEKLFF.

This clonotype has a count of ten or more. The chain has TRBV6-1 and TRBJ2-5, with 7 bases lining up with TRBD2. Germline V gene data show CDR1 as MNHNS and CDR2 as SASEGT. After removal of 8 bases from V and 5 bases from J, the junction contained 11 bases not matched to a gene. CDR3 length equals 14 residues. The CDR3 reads CASQTGGRRETQYF. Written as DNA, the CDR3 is TGTGCCAGCCAGACGGGAGGCAGAAGGGAGACCCAGTACTTC.

The CDR3 bases are TGTGCCAGCAGTCCGGGGACCGTGGGGAGCAGCAATCAGCCCCAGCATTTT. It encodes CASSPGTVGSSNQPQHF. The J gene is TRBJ1-5, the V gene TRBV12-3 or TRBV12-4; possibly TRBD1 for D (5 bases). The CDR3 consists of 17 residues. The V end lost 5 bases, the J end lost 1 base, and 18 bases lay between the germline ends.

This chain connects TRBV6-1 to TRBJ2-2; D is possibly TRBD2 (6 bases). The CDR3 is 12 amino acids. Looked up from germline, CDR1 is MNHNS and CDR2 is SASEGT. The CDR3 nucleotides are TGTGCTTGCGGGGTGAACACCGGGGAGCTGTTTTTT. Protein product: CACGVNTGELFF.

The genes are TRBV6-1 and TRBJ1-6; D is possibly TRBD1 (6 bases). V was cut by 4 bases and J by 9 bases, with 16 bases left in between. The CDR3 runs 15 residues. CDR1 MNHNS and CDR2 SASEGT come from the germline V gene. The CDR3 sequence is CASSGQQGWASPLHF. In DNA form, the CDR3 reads TGTGCCAGCAGTGGACAACAGGGATGGGCTTCACCCCTCCACTTT.

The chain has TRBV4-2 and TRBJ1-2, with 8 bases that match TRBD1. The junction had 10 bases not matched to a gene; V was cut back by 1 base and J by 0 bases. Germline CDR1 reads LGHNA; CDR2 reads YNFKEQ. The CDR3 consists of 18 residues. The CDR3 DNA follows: TGTGCCAGCAGCCAAGGCCCGACAGGGGCTGGAGCTAACTATGGCTACACCTTC. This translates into CASSQGPTGAGANYGYTF.

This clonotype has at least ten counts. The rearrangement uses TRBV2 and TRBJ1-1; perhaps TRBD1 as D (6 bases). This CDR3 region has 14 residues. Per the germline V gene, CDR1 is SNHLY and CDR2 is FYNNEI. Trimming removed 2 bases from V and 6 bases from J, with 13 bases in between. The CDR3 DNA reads TGTGCCAGCAGTGAAAGCAACAGGGTCCCTGAAGCTTTCTTT. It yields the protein CASSESNRVPEAFF.

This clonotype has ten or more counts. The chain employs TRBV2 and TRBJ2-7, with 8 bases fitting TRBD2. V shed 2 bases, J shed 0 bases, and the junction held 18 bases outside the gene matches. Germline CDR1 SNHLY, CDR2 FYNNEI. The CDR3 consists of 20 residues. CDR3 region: CASSELWGVWRAGDSYEQYF. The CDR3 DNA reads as TGTGCCAGCAGTGAATTGTGGGGGGTCTGGAGAGCGGGAGACTCCTACGAGCAGTACTTC.

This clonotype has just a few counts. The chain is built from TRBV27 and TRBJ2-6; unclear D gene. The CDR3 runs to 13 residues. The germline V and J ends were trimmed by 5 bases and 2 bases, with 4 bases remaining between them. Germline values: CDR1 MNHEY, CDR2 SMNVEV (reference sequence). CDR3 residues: CASSRPGANVLTF. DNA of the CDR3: TGTGCCAGCAGTAGGCCTGGGGCCAACGTCCTGACTTTC.

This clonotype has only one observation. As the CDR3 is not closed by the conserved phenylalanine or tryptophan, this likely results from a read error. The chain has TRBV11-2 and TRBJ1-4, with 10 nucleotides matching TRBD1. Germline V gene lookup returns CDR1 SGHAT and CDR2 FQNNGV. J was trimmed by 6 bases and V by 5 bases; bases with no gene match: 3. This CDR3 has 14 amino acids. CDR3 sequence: CASSVDRGHEKLFL. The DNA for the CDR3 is TGTGCCAGCAGCGTCGACAGGGGGCATGAAAAACTGTTTCTT.

The CDR3 sequence is CASSAGTVITGELFF. DNA for the CDR3: TGTGCCAGCAGTGCCGGGACGGTGATCACCGGGGAGCTGTTTTTT. The chain links TRBV25-1 to TRBJ2-2; D might be TRBD1 or TRBD2, each matching 5 bases. The CDR3 spans 15 residues. The V gene lost 4 bases and the J gene lost 4 bases, with 13 bases spanning the gap. Germline V gene lookup returns CDR1 MGHDK and CDR2 SYGVNS.

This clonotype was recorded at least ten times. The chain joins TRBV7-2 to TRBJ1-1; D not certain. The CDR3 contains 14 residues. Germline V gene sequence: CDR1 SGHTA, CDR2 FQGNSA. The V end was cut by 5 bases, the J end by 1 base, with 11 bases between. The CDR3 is CASSPLGPNTEAFF. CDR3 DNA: TGTGCCAGCAGCCCTCTTGGGCCGAACACTGAAGCTTTCTTT.

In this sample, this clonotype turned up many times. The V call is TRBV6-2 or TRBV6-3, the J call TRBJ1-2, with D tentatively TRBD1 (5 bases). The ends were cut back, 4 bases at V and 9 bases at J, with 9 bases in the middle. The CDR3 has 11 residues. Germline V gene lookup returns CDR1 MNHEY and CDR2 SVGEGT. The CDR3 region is CASSWGESYTF. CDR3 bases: TGTGCCAGCAGTTGGGGGGAGAGCTACACCTTC.

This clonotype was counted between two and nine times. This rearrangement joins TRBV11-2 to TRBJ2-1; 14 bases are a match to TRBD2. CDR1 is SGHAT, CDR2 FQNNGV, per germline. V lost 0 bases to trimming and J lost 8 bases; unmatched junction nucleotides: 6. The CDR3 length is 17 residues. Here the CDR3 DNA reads TGTGCCAGCAGCTTAGACGCCGGGACTAGCGGGAGCGATGAGCAGTTCTTC. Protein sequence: CASSLDAGTSGSDEQFF.

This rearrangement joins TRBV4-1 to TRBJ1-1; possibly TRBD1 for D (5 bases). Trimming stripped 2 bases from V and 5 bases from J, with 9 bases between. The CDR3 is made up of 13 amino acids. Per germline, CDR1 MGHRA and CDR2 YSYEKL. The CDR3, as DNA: TGCGCCAGCAGCCAACTGACAGTAACTGAAGCTTTCTTT. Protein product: CASSQLTVTEAFF.

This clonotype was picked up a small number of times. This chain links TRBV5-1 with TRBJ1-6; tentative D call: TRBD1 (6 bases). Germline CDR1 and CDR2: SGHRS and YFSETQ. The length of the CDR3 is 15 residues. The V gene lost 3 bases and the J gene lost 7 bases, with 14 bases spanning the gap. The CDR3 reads CASSWADRQNSPLHF. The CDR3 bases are TGCGCCAGCAGCTGGGCCGACAGGCAGAATTCACCCCTCCACTTT. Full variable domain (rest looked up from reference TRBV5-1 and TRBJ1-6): KAGVTQTPRYLIKTRGQQVTLSCSPISGHRSVSWYQQTPGQGLQFLFEYFSETQRNKGNFPGRFSGRQFSNSRSEMNVSTLELGDSALYLCASSWADRQNSPLHFGNGTRLTVT.

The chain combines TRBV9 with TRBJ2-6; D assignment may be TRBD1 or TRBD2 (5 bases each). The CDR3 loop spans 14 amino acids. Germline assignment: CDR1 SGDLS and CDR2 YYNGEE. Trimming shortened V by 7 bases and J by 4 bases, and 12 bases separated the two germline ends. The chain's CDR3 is CASQGGPGANVLTF. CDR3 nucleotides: TGTGCCAGCCAGGGCGGGCCCGGGGCCAACGTCCTGACTTTC. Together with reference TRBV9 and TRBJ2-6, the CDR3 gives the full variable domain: DSGVTQTPKHLITATGQRVTLRCSPRSGDLSVYWYQQSLDQGLQFLIQYYNGEERAKGNILERFSAQQFPDLHSELNLSSLELGDSALYFCASQGGPGANVLTFGAGSRLTVL.

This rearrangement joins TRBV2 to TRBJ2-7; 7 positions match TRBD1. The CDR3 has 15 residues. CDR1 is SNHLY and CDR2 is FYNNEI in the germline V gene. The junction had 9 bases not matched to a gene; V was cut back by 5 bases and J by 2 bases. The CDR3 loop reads CASSPGRTGAYEQYF. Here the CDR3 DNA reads TGTGCCAGCAGTCCCGGACGGACAGGTGCCTACGAGCAGTACTTC.

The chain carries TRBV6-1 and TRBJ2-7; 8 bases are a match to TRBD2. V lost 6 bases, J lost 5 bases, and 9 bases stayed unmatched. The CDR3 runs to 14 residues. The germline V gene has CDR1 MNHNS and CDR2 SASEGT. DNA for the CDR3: TGTGCCAGCAGAAACGCGGGAGGTGGCGACGAGCAGTACTTC. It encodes CASRNAGGGDEQYF.

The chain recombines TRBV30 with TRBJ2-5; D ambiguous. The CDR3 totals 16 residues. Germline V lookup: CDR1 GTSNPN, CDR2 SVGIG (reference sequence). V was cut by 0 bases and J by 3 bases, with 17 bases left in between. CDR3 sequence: CAWSVCLQAPKETQYF. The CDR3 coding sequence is TGTGCCTGGAGTGTTTGTCTCCAGGCCCCGAAAGAGACCCAGTACTTC. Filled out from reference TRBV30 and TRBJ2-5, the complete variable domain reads SQTIHQWPATLVQPVGSPLSLECTVEGTSNPNLYWYRQAAGRGLQLLFYSVGIGQISSEVPQNLSASRPQDRQFILSSKKLLLSDSGFYLCAWSVCLQAPKETQYFGPGTRLLVL.

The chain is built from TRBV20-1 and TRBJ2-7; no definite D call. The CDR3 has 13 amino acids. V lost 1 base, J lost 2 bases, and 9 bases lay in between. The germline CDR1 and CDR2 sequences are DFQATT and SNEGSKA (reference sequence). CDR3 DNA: TGCAGTGCTAGAGGGGTAGTAACCTACGAGCAGTACTTC. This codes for CSARGVVTYEQYF.

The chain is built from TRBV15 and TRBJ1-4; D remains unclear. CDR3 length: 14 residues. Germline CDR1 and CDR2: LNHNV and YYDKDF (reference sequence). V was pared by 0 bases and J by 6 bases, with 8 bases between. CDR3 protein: CATSRDRADEKLFF. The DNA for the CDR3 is TGTGCCACCAGCAGAGATCGGGCTGATGAAAAACTGTTTTTT.

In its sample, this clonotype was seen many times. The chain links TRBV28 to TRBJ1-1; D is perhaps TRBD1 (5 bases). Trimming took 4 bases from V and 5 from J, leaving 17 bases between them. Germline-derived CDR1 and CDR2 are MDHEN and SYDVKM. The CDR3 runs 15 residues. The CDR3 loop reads CASSSRGGKGTEAFF. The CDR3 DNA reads TGTGCCAGCAGTTCCCGGGGTGGAAAGGGGACTGAAGCTTTCTTT.

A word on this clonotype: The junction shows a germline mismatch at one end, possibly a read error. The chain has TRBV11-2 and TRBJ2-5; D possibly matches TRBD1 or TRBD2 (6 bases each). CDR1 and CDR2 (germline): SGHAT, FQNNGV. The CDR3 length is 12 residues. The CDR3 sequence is CVSSLGGETQYF. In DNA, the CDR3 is TGTGTCAGCAGCTTAGGGGGGGAGACCCAGTACTTC.

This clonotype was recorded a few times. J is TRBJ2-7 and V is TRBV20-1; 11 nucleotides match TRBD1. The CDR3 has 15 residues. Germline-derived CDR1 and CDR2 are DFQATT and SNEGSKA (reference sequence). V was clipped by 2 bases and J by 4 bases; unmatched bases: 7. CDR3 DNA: TGCAGTGCTAGACGGGACAGGGGGTTGTTGTACGAGCAGTACTTC. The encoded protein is CSARRDRGLLYEQYF.